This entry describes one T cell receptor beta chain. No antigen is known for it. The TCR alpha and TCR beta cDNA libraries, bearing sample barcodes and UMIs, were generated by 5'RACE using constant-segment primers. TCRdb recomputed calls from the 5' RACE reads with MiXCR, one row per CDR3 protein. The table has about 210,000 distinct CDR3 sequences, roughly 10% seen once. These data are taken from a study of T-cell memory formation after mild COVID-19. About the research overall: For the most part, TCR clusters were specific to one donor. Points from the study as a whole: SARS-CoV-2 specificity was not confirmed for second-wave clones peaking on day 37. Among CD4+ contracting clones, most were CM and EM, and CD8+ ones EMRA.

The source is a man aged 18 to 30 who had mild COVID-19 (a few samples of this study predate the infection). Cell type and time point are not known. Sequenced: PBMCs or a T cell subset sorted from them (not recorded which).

CDR3 amino acids: CASSYPLAGGAKNIQYF. Written as DNA, the CDR3 is TGTGCCAGCAGTTACCCCCTAGCGGGGGGAGCCAAAAACATTCAGTACTTC. The V gene is TRBV6-2 or TRBV6-3, the J gene TRBJ2-4, with TRBD2 matching 11 bases. CDR1 and CDR2 (germline): MNHEY, SVGEGT. V shed 2 bases and J 0 bases; nucleotides not matched to a gene: 3. This CDR3 region has 17 residues.